This T cell receptor beta chain appears in the sequencing data of a study of blood T cell repertoires in COVID-19. The CDR3 has 17 residues. With 4 bases clipped from V and 0 bases from J, the junction kept 6 bases outside the gene matches. CDR1 is MRHNA, CDR2 SNTAGT, per germline. In the study's own analysis: Estimated nucleated cell counts came from reference gene primer amplification. Assay: immunoSEQ multiplex PCR; the TCRdb copy retains only in-frame clones and omits some. Clone size and the V and J calls come from that table; the DNA yielded D and trimming. The sample yields some 160,000 clones, 88% seen once.

The TCR was taken from a man aged 50 to 59 who had recovered from COVID-19. Material: peripheral blood. The V gene is TRBV6-4, the J gene TRBJ2-3, with TRBD2 matching 11 bases. The CDR3 nucleotides read TGTGCCAGCAGTGTTCCTAGCGGGGGGTCCAGCACAGATACGCAGTATTTT. Residues: CASSVPSGGSSTDTQYF.